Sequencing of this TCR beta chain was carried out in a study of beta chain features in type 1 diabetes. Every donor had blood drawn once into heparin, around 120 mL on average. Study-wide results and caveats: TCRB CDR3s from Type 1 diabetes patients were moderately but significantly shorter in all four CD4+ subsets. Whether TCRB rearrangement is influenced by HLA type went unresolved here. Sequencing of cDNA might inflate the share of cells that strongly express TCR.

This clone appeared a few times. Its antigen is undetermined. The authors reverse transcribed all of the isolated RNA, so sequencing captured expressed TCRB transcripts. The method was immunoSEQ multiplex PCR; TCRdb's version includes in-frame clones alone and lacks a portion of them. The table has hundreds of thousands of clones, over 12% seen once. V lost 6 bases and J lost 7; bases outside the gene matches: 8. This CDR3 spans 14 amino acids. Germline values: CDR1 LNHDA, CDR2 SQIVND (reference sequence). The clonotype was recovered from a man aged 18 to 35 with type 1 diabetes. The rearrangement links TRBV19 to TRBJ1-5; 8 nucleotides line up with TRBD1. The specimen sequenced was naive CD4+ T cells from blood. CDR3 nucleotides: TGTGCCAGTAGGATGACAGGGGCAGGCCAGCCCCAGCATTTT. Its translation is CASRMTGAGQPQHF.